These T cell receptor beta chains were read from a single sample in a study of T cells in Graves' hyperthyroidism and ophthalmopathy. TCRdb recomputed calls from the multiplex PCR reads with MiXCR, one row per CDR3 protein. The sample contains over 250,000 distinct CDR3 sequences, approximately 26% of which appear only once. Sequenced sample: blood. Receptor source: a middle-aged man with Graves' hyperthyroidism that later progressed to Graves' ophthalmopathy. Both conserved end residues are part of each CDR3. D genes are given only for firm matches. Rows may omit the clone size; those that give it use once, few, many or a size class.

v_call	clone_size	d_call	j_call	cdr3_aa	cdr3_nt
TRBV29-1	many	-	TRBJ1-2	CSVPDRINYGYTF	TGCAGCGTTCCTGACAGGATAAACTATGGCTACACCTTC
TRBV9	many	-	TRBJ1-6	CASSARPTGNSPLHF	TGTGCCAGCAGCGCCCGTCCGACAGGAAATTCACCCCTCCACTTT
TRBV7-8	once	TRBD2	TRBJ2-5	CATSDPGLAGVETQYF	TGTGCCACCAGTGATCCAGGACTAGCGGGAGTCGAGACCCAGTACTTC
TRBV11-2	many	-	TRBJ2-7	CASSLYPSVNEQYF	TGTGCCAGCAGCTTATATCCTAGCGTGAACGAGCAGTACTTC
TRBV18	-	-	TRBJ1-1	CASSPEQGGTNTEAFF	TGTGCCAGCTCACCCGAGCAGGGTGGGACAAACACTGAAGCTTTCTTT
TRBV15	-	TRBD1	TRBJ1-5	CATSRTGNSNQPQHF	TGTGCCACCAGCAGGACAGGGAATAGCAATCAGCCCCAGCATTTT
TRBV5-1	many	-	TRBJ1-2	CASSSGADRYTF	TGCGCCAGCAGCTCCGGGGCCGACCGCTACACCTTC
TRBV7-3	many	TRBD1	TRBJ2-7	CASRPDRPYYEQYF	TGTGCCAGCAGACCGGACAGGCCCTATTACGAGCAGTACTTC
TRBV28	many	TRBD2	TRBJ2-7	CASSLYRLAGGSYEQYF	TGTGCCAGCAGTTTGTACCGACTAGCGGGAGGATCCTACGAGCAGTACTTC
TRBV6-5	many	TRBD1	TRBJ2-7	CASSYRQGAYEQYF	TGTGCCAGCAGTTACAGACAGGGGGCTTACGAGCAGTACTTC
TRBV6-1	many	TRBD1	TRBJ1-1	CASNQSQGRWNTEAFF	TGTGCCAGCAATCAATCACAGGGGAGGTGGAACACTGAAGCTTTCTTT
TRBV11-2	many	-	TRBJ1-2	CASSQNSPNTYGYTF	TGTGCCAGCAGTCAGAATTCCCCTAATACTTATGGCTACACCTTC
TRBV19	many	-	TRBJ1-2	CASTEGQYYGYTF	TGTGCCAGTACCGAAGGACAGTACTATGGCTACACCTTC
TRBV30	many	-	TRBJ1-2	CAWSEGPLGYTF	TGTGCCTGGAGCGAAGGACCCTTGGGCTACACCTTC
TRBV18	many	-	TRBJ2-7	CASSLIVGGIGYEQYF	TGTGCCAGCTCACTTATAGTTGGGGGCATTGGCTACGAGCAGTACTTC
TRBV5-1	many	-	TRBJ1-1	CASVPGRGNTEAFF	TGCGCCAGTGTACCGGGACGGGGGAACACTGAAGCTTTCTTT
TRBV5-1	many	-	TRBJ2-4	CASSLLAGLAKNIQYF	TGCGCCAGCAGCTTGCTCGCAGGGCTAGCCAAAAACATTCAGTACTTC
TRBV19	many	TRBD2	TRBJ2-7	CASSTGTSGEQYF	TGTGCCAGTAGTACAGGGACTAGCGGCGAGCAGTACTTC
TRBV20-1	many	-	TRBJ1-1	CSARDYQPTEAFF	TGCAGTGCTAGAGATTATCAACCGACAGAAGCTTTCTTT
TRBV20-1	many	TRBD1	TRBJ1-5	CSATGTGNQPQHF	TGCAGTGCGACCGGGACAGGCAATCAGCCCCAGCATTTT
TRBV28	few	-	TRBJ1-5	CASRPGGRRSKPQHF	TGTGCCAGCAGACCCGGAGGACGTCGAAGTAAGCCCCAGCATTTT
TRBV10-2	many	-	TRBJ1-2	CASSPSRPYYGYTF	TGCGCCAGCTCCCCTTCCCGGCCGTACTATGGCTACACCTTC
TRBV19	many	-	TRBJ1-1	CASKVGGWQAAMNTEAFF	TGTGCCAGTAAAGTGGGAGGGTGGCAGGCTGCTATGAACACTGAAGCTTTCTTT
TRBV15	-	-	TRBJ2-2	CATSRDIGELFF	TGTGCCACCAGCAGGGATATAGGGGAGCTGTTTTTT
TRBV20-1	many	-	TRBJ1-5	CSARDNLGRRGTGSNQPQHF	TGCAGTGCTAGAGATAATCTAGGACGCAGGGGAACGGGTAGCAATCAGCCCCAGCATTTT
TRBV12-3/TRBV12-4	-	-	TRBJ2-5	CASRGRPQETQYF	TGTGCCAGCCGAGGACGGCCGCAAGAGACCCAGTACTTC
TRBV11-2	many	-	TRBJ2-2	CASSLETPAGANTGELFF	TGTGCCAGCAGCTTAGAAACCCCAGCGGGTGCGAACACCGGGGAGCTGTTTTTT
TRBV12-3/TRBV12-4	many	TRBD1	TRBJ2-5	CASSLDRTIQETQYF	TGTGCCAGCAGTTTGGACAGGACAATTCAAGAGACCCAGTACTTC
TRBV30	many	-	TRBJ2-1	CACPTPNNEQFF	TGTGCCTGTCCGACTCCTAACAATGAGCAGTTCTTC
TRBV5-1	few	TRBD2	TRBJ2-5	CASSLAASGRETQYF	TGCGCCAGCAGCTTGGCGGCTAGCGGGAGAGAGACCCAGTACTTC
TRBV19	many	-	TRBJ2-7	CASADQWVPYEQYF	TGTGCCAGCGCGGATCAGTGGGTCCCCTACGAGCAGTACTTC
TRBV6-5	many	TRBD2	TRBJ2-5	CASSYLAGGETQYF	TGTGCCAGCAGTTACCTAGCGGGAGGAGAGACCCAGTACTTC
TRBV7-2	-	-	TRBJ2-5	CASSPQWSSETQYF	TGTGCCAGCAGCCCGCAGTGGAGCTCCGAGACCCAGTACTTC
TRBV24-1	-	TRBD1	TRBJ2-7	CATSDPRQGNDEQYF	TGTGCCACCAGTGATCCCCGACAGGGTAATGACGAGCAGTACTTC
TRBV28	many	TRBD2	TRBJ2-7	CASSFSGRRPPYEQYF	TGTGCCAGCAGTTTTAGCGGGAGAAGGCCCCCTTACGAGCAGTACTTC
TRBV12-3/TRBV12-4	-	TRBD2	TRBJ2-5	CASRYLSGGAETQYF	TGTGCCAGCAGATATCTTTCGGGGGGTGCGGAGACCCAGTACTTC
TRBV6-2/TRBV6-3	many	-	TRBJ2-5	CASSYQGTQETQYF	TGTGCCAGCAGTTACCAGGGGACTCAAGAGACCCAGTACTTC
TRBV30	-	-	TRBJ1-1	CAWSVHRNTEAFF	TGTGCCTGGAGTGTACACCGGAACACTGAAGCTTTCTTT
TRBV19	-	-	TRBJ1-2	CASGKQGGGGDGYTF	TGTGCCAGTGGAAAACAGGGTGGAGGAGGTGATGGCTACACCTTC
TRBV12-3/TRBV12-4	many	TRBD1	TRBJ1-1	CASSSQGAGNTEAFF	TGTGCCAGCAGTTCGCAGGGGGCTGGGAACACTGAAGCTTTCTTT
TRBV7-9	many	TRBD2	TRBJ2-7	CASSISGRLVEQYF	TGTGCCAGCAGCATCAGCGGGAGGCTCGTCGAGCAGTACTTC
TRBV6-5	-	TRBD2	TRBJ2-5	CASSRDGREGETQYF	TGTGCCAGCAGCAGAGACGGACGGGAGGGAGAGACCCAGTACTTC
TRBV20-1	-	-	TRBJ2-7	CSARETIGRSYEQYF	TGCAGTGCTAGAGAGACAATCGGCCGGTCCTACGAGCAGTACTTC
TRBV12-3/TRBV12-4	many	-	TRBJ1-2	CASSRYRVKNYGYTF	TGTGCCAGCAGTCGATACCGGGTGAAGAACTATGGCTACACCTTC
TRBV2	-	TRBD1	TRBJ1-5	CASSTRQGVTQHF	TGTGCCAGCAGTACCCGACAGGGGGTTACCCAGCATTTT
TRBV9	-	TRBD2	TRBJ2-3	CASSVGGLAGRDTQYF	TGTGCCAGCAGCGTAGGGGGGCTAGCGGGAAGAGATACGCAGTATTTT
TRBV24-1	few	-	TRBJ2-2	CATSDFRTDPNGYGELFF	TGTGCCACCAGTGATTTCCGGACAGATCCTAATGGGTACGGGGAGCTGTTTTTT
TRBV28	many	-	TRBJ2-7	CASSLPAGNYEQYF	TGTGCCAGCAGTTTACCGGCAGGGAACTACGAGCAGTACTTC
TRBV2	many	-	TRBJ1-5	CASSAGALGNQPQHF	TGTGCCAGCAGTGCTGGGGCGCTGGGCAATCAGCCCCAGCATTTT
TRBV6-5	many	-	TRBJ2-7	CASTDGYEQYF	TGTGCCAGCACCGATGGCTACGAGCAGTACTTC
TRBV6-5	few	-	TRBJ2-7	CASSYSSKGTSAYEQYF	TGTGCCAGCAGTTACTCTTCCAAGGGGACGTCGGCCTACGAGCAGTACTTC
TRBV28	-	-	TRBJ1-2	CASSGDYYGYTF	TGTGCCAGCAGTGGGGACTACTATGGCTACACCTTC
TRBV20-1	many	-	TRBJ1-5	CSASRLGQPQHF	TGCAGTGCTTCCCGGTTGGGTCAGCCCCAGCATTTT